What follows are 3 T cell receptor beta chains derived from one specimen sequenced in a study of blood T cell repertoires in COVID-19. Repertoires were generated with immunoSEQ multiplex PCR, while TCRdb's copy carries only in-frame clones and drops some. The sample includes roughly 120,000 clones, about 80% of them seen just once. Material for sequencing was peripheral blood. The source of these receptors is a woman aged 55-70 years with acute or convalescent COVID-19.

As to this clone: Sequence at one end of the junction differs from germline and may be a read error. The CDR3 region is CSVGTGGNVLTF. The CDR3 bases are TGCAGCGTTGGGACAGGGGGCAACGTCCTGACTTTC. The chain links TRBV29-1 to TRBJ2-6, with 10 nucleotides matching TRBD1. Looked up from germline, CDR1 is SQVTM and CDR2 is ANQGSEA. CDR3 length equals 12 residues.

The rearrangement joins TRBV3-1 (or the pseudogene TRBV3-2) to TRBJ1-1, with D possibly TRBD1 on 5 matching bases. CDR3 length: 14 residues. V dropped 0 bases and J dropped 6 bases, with 11 bases sitting between them. CDR1 is LGHDT, CDR2 YNNKEL, per germline (reference sequence). The CDR3 region is CASSQEGELAEAFF. CDR3 DNA: TGTGCCAGCAGCCAAGAAGGGGAATTGGCTGAAGCTTTCTTT.

V usage is TRBV27 and J usage is TRBJ1-4; 7 nucleotides align to TRBD1. Trimming removed 4 bases from V and 0 bases from J; junction bases left unmatched: 5. Per the germline V gene, CDR1 is MNHEY and CDR2 is SMNVEV (reference sequence). The CDR3 runs to 16 residues. The chain's CDR3 is CASSWGTASTNEKLFF. The CDR3 coding sequence is TGTGCCAGCAGTTGGGGGACAGCCTCAACTAATGAAAAACTGTTTTTT. Looking up the rest from reference TRBV27 and TRBJ1-4 gives the full variable domain: EAQVTQNPRYLITVTGKKLTVTCSQNMNHEYMSWYRQDPGLGLRQIYYSMNVEVTDKGDVPEGYKVSRKEKRNFPLILESPSPNQTSLYFCASSWGTASTNEKLFFGSGTQLSVL.